This TCR beta chain was sequenced for a study of T cell changes during pregnancy in multiple sclerosis (dated by TCRdb to between 2019 and 2020). About the full investigation: Changes in the T cell repertoire over the course of pregnancy were examined in this study in women with multiple sclerosis.

Sequences SNHLY (CDR1) and FYNNEI (CDR2) are obtained from the germline V gene. The V end loses 8 bases and the J end loses 8 bases, and a stretch of 12 bases separates them. Counted from cysteine to phenylalanine, this CDR3 has 11 amino acids. Only the CDR3 DNA is retained, 33 bases long and in frame from the first base. This clone was seen more than once but under ten times. Its antigen remains undetermined. No clone much larger than this one lies a single base away; base qualities are absent. The protocol used for the library was the immunoSEQ multiplex PCR assay. TCRdb obtained this table from immuneACCESS and retained in-frame rearrangements with V and J assigned. These tables miss some clones; where compared with another copy, unresolved V genes account for less than half of the shortfall, and the remainder is unexplained. Counted in this sample were tens of thousands of clones; 92% of them appeared once. The top ten clones comprise more than 1.4% of the sample.

This clonotype was sampled from a female donor with multiple sclerosis, enrolled in a pregnancy study. This sequence uses TRBV2 and TRBJ1-2; the D gene lacks a confident call. Sample: peripheral blood, taken before pregnancy. The DNA sequence follows: TGTGCCAGCGTCGGGAATACAGGCTACACCTTC. Protein translation: CASVGNTGYTF.